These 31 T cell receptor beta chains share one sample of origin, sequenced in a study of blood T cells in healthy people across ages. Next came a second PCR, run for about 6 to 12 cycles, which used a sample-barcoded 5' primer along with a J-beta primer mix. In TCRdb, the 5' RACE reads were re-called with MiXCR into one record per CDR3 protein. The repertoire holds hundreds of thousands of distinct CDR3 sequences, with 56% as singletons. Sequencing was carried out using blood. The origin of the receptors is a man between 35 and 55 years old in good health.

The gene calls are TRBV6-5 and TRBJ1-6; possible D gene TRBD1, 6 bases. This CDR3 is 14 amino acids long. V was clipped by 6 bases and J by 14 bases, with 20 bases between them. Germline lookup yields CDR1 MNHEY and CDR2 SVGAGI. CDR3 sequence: CASRQPTGYRALHF. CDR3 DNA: TGTGCCAGCAGGCAACCGACAGGATATAGGGCCCTCCACTTT.

The chain's CDR3 is CASSLPGSSGSRSTDTQYF. The CDR3, as DNA: TGTGCCAGCAGCCTCCCCGGTTCTAGCGGGAGTAGGAGCACAGATACGCAGTATTTT. This chain joins TRBV5-6 and TRBJ2-3; 10 nucleotides align to TRBD2. Germline trimming cut 4 bases from V and 0 bases from J; bases unmatched to any gene: 14. Germline values: CDR1 SGHDT, CDR2 YYEEEE. CDR3 length equals 19 residues.

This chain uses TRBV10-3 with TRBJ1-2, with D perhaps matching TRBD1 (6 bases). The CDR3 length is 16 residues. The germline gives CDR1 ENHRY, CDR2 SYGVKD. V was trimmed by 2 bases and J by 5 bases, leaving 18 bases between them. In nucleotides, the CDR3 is TGTGCCATCAGTGAGATTGGTACGGGGGGCATGTATGGCTACACCTTC. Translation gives CAISEIGTGGMYGYTF.

The CDR3 protein is CSAPIGLVRTDTQYF. CDR3 bases: TGCAGTGCTCCTATAGGACTAGTTCGCACAGATACGCAGTATTTT. V and J are TRBV20-1 and TRBJ2-3; the match to TRBD2 covers 7 bases. CDR1 and CDR2 from the germline V gene are DFQATT and SNEGSKA (reference sequence). J gave up 1 base and V 5 bases, and 9 bases lay outside the gene matches. This CDR3 has 15 residues.

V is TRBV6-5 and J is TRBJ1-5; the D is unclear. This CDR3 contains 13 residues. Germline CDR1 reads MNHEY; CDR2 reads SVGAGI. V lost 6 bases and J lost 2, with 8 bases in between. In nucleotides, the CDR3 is TGTGCCAGCAGAAACAGTGGCAATCAGCCCCAGCATTTT. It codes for CASRNSGNQPQHF.

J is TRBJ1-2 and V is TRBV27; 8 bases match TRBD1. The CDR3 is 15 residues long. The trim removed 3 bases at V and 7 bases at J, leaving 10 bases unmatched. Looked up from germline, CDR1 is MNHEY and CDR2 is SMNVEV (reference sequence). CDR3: CASSFNRDRPRGYTF. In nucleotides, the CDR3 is TGTGCCAGCAGTTTCAACCGGGACAGGCCCCGTGGCTACACCTTC.

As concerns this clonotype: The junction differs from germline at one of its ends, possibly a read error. The CDR3 nucleotides read TGTGCCTGGAGTGTTACAGGGAATCAAGAGACCCAATACTTC. This sequence encodes CAWSVTGNQETQYF. The chain couples TRBV30 to TRBJ2-5; maybe TRBD1 (6 bases). The CDR3 consists of 14 residues. Germline V gives CDR1 GTSNPN, CDR2 SVGIG (reference sequence).

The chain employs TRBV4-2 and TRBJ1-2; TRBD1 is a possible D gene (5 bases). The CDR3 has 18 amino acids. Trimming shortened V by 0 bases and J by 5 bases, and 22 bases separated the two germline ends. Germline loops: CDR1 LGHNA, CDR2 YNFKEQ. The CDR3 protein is CASSQDEEPRAPGYGYTF. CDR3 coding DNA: TGTGCCAGCAGCCAAGATGAGGAACCCAGGGCCCCGGGGTATGGCTACACCTTC.

CDR3 protein: CSVGRGREGYTF. CDR3 coding DNA: TGCAGCGTTGGCAGGGGAAGGGAGGGCTACACCTTC. This chain uses TRBV29-1 with TRBJ1-2, with D possibly matching TRBD1 (6 bases). V was clipped by 4 bases and J by 8 bases, with 14 bases between them. The CDR3 has 12 amino acids. CDR1 and CDR2 (germline): SQVTM, ANQGSEA. Full variable domain (missing parts from reference TRBV29-1 and TRBJ1-2): SAVISQKPSRDICQRGTSLTIQCQVDSQVTMMFWYRQQPGQSLTLIATANQGSEATYESGFVIDKFPISRPNLTFSTLTVSNMSPEDSSIYLCSVGRGREGYTFGSGTRLTVV.

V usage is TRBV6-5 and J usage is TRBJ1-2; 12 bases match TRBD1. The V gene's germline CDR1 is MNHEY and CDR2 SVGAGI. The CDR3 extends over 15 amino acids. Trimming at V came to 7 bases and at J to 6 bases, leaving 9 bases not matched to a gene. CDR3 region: CASIAPGQGAHGYTF. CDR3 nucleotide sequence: TGTGCCAGCATTGCCCCGGGACAGGGGGCTCATGGCTACACCTTC.

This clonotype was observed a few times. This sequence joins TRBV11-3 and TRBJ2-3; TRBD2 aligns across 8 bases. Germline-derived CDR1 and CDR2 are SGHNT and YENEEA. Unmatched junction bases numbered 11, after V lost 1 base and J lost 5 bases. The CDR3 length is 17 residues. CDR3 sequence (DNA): TGTGCCAGCAGCTTAGGTTTCCGGGAGGGCGAGAGAGATACGCAGTATTTT. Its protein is CASSLGFREGERDTQYF.

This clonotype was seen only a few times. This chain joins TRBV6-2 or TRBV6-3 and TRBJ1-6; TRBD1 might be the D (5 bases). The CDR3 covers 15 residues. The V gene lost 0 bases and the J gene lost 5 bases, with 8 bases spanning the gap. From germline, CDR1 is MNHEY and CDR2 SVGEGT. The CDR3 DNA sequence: TGTGCCAGCAGTTACTCGATGACAGATAATTCACCCCTCCACTTT. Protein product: CASSYSMTDNSPLHF.

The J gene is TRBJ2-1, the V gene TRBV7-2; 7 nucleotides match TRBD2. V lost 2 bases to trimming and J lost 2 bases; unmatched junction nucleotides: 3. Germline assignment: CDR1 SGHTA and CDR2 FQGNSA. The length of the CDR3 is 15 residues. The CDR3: CASSLSGTPYNEQFF. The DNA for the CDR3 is TGTGCCAGCAGCTTAAGCGGGACGCCCTACAATGAGCAGTTCTTC.

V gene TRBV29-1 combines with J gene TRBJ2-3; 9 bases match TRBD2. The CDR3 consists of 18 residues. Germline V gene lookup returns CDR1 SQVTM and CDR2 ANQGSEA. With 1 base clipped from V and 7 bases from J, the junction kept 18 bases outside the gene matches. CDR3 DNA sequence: TGCAGCGTTGAAGGGAATTCCTTACTAGCGGGCCTCTCTTATACGCAGTATTTT. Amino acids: CSVEGNSLLAGLSYTQYF.

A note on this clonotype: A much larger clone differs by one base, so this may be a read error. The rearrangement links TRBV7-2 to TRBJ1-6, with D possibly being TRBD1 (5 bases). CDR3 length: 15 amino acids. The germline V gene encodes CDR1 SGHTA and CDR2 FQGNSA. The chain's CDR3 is CASILEQGYNSPLHF. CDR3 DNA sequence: TGTGCCAGCATCTTAGAGCAGGGCTATAATTCACCCCTCCACTTT.

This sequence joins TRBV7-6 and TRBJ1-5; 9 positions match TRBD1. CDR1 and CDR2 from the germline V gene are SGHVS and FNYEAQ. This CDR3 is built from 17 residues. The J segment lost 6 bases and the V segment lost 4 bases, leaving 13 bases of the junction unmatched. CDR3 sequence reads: CASSSGTGFVLSQPQHF. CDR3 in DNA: TGTGCCAGCAGCTCCGGGACAGGGTTTGTCTTATCTCAGCCCCAGCATTTT.

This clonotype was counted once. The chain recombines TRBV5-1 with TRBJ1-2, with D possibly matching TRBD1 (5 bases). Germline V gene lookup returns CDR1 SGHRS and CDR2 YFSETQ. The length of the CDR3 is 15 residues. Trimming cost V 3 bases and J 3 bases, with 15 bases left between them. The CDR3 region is CASSWDGRADYGYTF. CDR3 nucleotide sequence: TGCGCCAGCAGCTGGGACGGCAGGGCTGACTATGGCTACACCTTC.

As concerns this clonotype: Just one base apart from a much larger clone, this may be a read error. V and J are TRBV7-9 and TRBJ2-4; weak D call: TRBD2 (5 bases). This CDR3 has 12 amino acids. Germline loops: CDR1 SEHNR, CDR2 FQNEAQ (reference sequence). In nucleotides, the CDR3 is TGTGTCAGCAGCTTAGCGCGAGATATCGAGTACTTC. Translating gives CVSSLARDIEYF.

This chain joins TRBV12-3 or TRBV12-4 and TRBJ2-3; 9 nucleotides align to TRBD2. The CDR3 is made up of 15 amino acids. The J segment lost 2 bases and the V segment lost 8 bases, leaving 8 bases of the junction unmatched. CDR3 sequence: CASRIAGVTTDTQYF. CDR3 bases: TGTGCCAGCCGCATAGCGGGAGTTACCACAGATACGCAGTATTTT.

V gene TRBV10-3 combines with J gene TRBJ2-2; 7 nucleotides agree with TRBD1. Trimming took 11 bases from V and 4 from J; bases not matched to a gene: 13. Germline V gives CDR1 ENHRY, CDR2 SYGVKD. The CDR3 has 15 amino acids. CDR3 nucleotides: TGTGCCGCCTCCGACAGGGCGGTTATCACCGGGGAGCTGTTTTTT. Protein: CAASDRAVITGELFF.

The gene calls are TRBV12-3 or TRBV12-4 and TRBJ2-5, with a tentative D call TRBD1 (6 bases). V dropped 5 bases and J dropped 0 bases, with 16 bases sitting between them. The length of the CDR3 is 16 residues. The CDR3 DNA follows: TGTGCCAGCAGTCAATATACGACAGGACACCAAGAGACCCAGTACTTC. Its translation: CASSQYTTGHQETQYF.

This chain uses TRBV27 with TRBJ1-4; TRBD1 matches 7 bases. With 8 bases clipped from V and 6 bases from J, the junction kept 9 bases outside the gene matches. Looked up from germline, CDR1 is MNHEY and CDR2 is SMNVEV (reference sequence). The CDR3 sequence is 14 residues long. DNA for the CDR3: TGTGCCAGCGGCCCGACAGGGAATGATGAAAAACTGTTTTTT. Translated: CASGPTGNDEKLFF.

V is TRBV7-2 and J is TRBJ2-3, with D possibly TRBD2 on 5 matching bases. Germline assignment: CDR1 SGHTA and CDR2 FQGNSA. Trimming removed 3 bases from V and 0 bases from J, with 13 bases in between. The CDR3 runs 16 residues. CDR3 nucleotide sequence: TGTGCCAGCAGCTTCCGGCGGGCAGCGAGCACAGATACGCAGTATTTT. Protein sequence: CASSFRRAASTDTQYF.

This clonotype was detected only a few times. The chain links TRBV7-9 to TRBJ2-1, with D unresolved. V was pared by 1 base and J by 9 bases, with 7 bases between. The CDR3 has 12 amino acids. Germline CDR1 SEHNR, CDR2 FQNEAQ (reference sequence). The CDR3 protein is CASSLEWSEQFF. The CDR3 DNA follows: TGTGCCAGCAGCTTAGAATGGAGTGAGCAGTTCTTC.

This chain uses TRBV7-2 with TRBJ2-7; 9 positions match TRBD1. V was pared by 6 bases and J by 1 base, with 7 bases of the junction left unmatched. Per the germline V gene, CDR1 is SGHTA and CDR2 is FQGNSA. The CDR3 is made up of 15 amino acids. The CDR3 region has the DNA TGTGCCAGCAGACGCAGTGGACAGGGGTCCTACGAGCAGTACTTC. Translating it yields CASRRSGQGSYEQYF.

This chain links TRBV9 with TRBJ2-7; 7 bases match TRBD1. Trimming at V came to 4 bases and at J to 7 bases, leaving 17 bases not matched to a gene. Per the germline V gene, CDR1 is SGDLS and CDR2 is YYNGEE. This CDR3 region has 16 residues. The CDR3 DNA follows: TGTGCCAGCAGCCCAAAGGCAGGGGGTCGGGACAATGAGCAGTACTTC. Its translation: CASSPKAGGRDNEQYF.

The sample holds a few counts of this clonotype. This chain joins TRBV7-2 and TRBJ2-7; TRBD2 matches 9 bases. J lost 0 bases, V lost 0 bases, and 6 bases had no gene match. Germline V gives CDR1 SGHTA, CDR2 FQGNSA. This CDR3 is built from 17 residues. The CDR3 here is CASSLAVTSGNSYEQYF. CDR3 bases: TGTGCCAGCAGCTTAGCGGTGACTAGCGGTAACTCCTACGAGCAGTACTTC.

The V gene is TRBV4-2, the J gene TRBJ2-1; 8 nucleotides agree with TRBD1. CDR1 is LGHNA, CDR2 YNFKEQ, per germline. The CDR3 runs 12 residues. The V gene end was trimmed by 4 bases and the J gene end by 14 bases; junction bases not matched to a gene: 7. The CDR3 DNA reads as TGTGCCAGCAGCCGCGAGGACAGGGTCGAGTTCTTC. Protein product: CASSREDRVEFF.

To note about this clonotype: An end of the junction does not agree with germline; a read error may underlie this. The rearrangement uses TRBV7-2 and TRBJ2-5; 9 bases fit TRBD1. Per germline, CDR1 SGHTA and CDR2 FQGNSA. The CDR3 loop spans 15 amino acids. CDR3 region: CASSRHGQGQEAQYF. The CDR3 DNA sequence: TGTGCCAGCAGCCGTCACGGACAGGGGCAAGAGGCCCAGTACTTC.

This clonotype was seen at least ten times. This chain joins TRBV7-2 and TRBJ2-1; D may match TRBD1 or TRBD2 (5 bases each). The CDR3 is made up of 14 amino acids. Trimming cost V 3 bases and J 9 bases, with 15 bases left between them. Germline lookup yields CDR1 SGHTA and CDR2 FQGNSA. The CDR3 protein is CASSLASGGGEQFF. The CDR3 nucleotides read TGTGCCAGCAGCTTGGCTAGTGGTGGGGGTGAGCAGTTCTTC.

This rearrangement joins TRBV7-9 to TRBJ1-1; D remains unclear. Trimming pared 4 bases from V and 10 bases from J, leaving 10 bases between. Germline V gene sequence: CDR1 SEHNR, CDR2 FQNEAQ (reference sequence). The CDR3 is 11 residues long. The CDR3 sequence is CASSYLERAFF. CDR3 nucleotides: TGTGCCAGCAGCTACTTGGAGAGAGCTTTCTTT.